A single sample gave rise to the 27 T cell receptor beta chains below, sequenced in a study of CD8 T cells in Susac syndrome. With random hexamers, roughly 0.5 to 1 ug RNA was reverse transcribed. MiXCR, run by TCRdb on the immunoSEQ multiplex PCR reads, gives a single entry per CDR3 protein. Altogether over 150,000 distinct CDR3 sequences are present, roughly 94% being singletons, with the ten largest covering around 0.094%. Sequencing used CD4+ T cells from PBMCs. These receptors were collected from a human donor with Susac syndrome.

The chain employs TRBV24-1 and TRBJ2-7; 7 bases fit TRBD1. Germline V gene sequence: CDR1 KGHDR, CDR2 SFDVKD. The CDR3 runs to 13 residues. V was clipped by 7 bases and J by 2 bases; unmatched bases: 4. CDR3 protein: CATRAGTAYEQYF. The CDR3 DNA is TGTGCCACCAGAGCCGGGACAGCCTACGAGCAGTACTTC.

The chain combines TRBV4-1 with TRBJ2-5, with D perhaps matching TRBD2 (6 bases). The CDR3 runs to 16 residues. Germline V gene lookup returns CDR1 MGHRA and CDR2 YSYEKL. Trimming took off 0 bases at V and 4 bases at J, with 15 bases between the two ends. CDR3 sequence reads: CASSQDGSGRRETQYF. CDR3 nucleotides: TGCGCCAGCAGCCAAGATGGGAGCGGGCGCCGAGAGACCCAGTACTTC.

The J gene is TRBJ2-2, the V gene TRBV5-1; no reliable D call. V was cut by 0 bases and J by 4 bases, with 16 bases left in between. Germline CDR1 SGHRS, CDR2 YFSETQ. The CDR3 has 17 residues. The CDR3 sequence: CASSLASRSQGTGELFF. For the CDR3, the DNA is TGCGCCAGCAGCTTGGCTTCTCGCTCCCAAGGCACCGGGGAGCTGTTTTTT.

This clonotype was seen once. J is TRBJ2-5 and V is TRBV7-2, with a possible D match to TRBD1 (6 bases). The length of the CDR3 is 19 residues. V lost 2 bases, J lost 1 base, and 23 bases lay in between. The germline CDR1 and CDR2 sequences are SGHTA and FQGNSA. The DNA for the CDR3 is TGTGCCAGCAGCTTACGTTCTAAACGGGGACAAAAGTTCCAAGAGACCCAGTACTTC. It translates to CASSLRSKRGQKFQETQYF.

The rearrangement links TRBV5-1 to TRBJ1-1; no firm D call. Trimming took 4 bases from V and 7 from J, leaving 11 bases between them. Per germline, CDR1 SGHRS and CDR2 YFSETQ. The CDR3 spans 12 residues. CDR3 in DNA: TGCGCCAGCAGCCCTGAACGGGGTGAAGCTTTCTTT. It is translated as CASSPERGEAFF.

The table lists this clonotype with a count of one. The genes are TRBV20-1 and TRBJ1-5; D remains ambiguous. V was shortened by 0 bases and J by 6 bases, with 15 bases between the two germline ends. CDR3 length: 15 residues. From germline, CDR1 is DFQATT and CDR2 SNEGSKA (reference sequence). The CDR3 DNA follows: TGCAGTGCTAGAGAGAGTTTAGGGAGGGTTCAGCCCCAGCATTTT. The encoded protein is CSARESLGRVQPQHF.

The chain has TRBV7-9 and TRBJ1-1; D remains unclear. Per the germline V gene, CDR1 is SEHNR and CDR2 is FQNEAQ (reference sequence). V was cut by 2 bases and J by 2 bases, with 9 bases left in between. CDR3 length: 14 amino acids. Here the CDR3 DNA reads TGTGCCAGCAGCTTAATAAGGGTTAACACTGAAGCTTTCTTT. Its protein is CASSLIRVNTEAFF.

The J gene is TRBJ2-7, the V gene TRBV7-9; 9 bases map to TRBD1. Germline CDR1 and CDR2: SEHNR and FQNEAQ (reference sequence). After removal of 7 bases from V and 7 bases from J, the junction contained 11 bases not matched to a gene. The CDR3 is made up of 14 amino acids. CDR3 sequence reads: CASTSSGQGYEQYF. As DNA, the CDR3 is TGTGCCAGCACCTCCTCGGGACAGGGATATGAGCAGTACTTC. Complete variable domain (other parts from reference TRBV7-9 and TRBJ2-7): DTGVSQNPRHKITKRGQNVTFRCDPISEHNRLYWYRQTLGQGPEFLTYFQNEAQLEKSRLLSDRFSAERPKGSFSTLEIQRTEQGDSAMYLCASTSSGQGYEQYFGPGTRLTVT.

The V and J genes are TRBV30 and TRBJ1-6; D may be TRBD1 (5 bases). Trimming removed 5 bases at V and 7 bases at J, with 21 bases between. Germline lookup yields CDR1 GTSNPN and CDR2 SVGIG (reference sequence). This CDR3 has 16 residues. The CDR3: CAWGVGPGLPNSPLHF. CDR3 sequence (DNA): TGTGCCTGGGGCGTGGGACCCGGCCTACCAAATTCACCCCTCCACTTT. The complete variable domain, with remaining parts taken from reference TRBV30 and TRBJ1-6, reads SQTIHQWPATLVQPVGSPLSLECTVEGTSNPNLYWYRQAAGRGLQLLFYSVGIGQISSEVPQNLSASRPQDRQFILSSKKLLLSDSGFYLCAWGVGPGLPNSPLHFGNGTRLTVT.

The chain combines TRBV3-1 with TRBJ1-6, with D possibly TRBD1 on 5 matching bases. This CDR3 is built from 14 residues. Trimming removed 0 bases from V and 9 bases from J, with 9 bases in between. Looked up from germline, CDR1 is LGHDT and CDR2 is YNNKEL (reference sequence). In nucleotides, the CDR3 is TGTGCCAGCAGCCAAGATGGGGCCGGTTCACCCCTCCACTTT. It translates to CASSQDGAGSPLHF.

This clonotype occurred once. The CDR3 loop reads CASSFSAEFNQPQHF. The DNA for the CDR3 is TGTGCCAGCAGTTTTTCAGCGGAATTCAATCAGCCCCAGCATTTT. The chain couples TRBV27 to TRBJ1-5, with no clear D. The CDR3 sequence is 15 residues long. The V and J ends lost 3 bases and 3 bases respectively, with 12 bases between them. Germline V gene data show CDR1 as MNHEY and CDR2 as SMNVEV (reference sequence).

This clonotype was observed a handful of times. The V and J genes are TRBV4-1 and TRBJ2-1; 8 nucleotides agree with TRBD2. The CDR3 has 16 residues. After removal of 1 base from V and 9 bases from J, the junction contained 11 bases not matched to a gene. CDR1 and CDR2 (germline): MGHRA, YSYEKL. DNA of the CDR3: TGCGCCAGCAGCCAAGGGTTACTAGCGGTAACCGTTGAGCAGTTCTTC. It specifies CASSQGLLAVTVEQFF.

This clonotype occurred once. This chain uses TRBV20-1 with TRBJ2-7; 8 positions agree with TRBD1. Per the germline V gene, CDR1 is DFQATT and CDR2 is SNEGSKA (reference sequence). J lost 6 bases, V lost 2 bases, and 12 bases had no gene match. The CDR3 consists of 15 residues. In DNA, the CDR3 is TGCAGTGCTAGAAACCCCGGACAGGGCGATGCCGAGCAGTACTTC. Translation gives CSARNPGQGDAEQYF.

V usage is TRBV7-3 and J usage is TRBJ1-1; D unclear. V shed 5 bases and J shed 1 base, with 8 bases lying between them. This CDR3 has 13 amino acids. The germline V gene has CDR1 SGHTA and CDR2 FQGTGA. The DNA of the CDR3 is TGTGCCAGCAGCCGTTGGCAGAACACTGAAGCTTTCTTT. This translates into CASSRWQNTEAFF. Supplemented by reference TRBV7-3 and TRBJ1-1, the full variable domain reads GAGVSQTPSNKVTEKGKYVELRCDPISGHTALYWYRQSLGQGPEFLIYFQGTGAADDSGLPNDRFFAVRPEGSVSTLKIQRTERGDSAVYLCASSRWQNTEAFFGQGTRLTVV.

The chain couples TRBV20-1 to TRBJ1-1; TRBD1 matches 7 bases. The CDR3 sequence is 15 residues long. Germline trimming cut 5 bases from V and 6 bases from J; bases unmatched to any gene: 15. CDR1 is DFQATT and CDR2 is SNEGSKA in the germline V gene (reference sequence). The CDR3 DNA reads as TGCAGTGCTCCTACAGGGGCAGGGGCGGGCGCTGAAGCTTTCTTT. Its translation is CSAPTGAGAGAEAFF.

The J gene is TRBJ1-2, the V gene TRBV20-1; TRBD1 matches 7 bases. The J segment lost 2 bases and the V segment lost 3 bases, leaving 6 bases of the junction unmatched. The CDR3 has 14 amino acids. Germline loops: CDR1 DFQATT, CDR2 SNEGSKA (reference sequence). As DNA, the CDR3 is TGCAGTGCTAGCCACAGGGGATCCAACTATGGCTACACCTTC. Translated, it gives CSASHRGSNYGYTF.

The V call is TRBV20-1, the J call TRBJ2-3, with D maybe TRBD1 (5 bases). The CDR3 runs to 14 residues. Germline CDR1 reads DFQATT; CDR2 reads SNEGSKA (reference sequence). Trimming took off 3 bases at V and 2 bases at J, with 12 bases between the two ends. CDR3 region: CSASVSGFTDTQYF. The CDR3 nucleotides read TGCAGTGCTAGTGTTTCAGGGTTCACAGATACGCAGTATTTT.

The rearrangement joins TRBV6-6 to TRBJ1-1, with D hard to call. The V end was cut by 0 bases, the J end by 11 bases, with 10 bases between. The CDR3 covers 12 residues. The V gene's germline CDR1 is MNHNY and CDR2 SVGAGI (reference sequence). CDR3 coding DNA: TGTGCCAGCAGTTACTCATCAGGAGGGGCTTTCTTT. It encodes CASSYSSGGAFF.

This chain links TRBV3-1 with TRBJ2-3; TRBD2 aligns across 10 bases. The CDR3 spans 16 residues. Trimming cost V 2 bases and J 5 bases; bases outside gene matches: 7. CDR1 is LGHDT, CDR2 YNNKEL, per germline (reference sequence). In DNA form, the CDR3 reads TGTGCCAGCAGCCAAACCTCTAGCGGGAGAGAAGATACGCAGTATTTT. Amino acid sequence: CASSQTSSGREDTQYF.

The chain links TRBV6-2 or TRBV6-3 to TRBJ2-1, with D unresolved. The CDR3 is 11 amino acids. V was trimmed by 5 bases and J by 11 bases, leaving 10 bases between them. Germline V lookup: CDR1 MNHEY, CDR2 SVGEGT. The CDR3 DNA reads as TGTGCCAGCAGTACGATAGTTCAGCAGTTCTTC. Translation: CASSTIVQQFF.

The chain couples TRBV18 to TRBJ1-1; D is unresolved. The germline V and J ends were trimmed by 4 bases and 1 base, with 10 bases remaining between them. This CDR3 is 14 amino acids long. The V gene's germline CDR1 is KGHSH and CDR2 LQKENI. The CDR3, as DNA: TGTGCCAGCTCACAGGGTCTGAGGAACACTGAAGCTTTCTTT. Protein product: CASSQGLRNTEAFF.

CDR3: CSARTVRTEAFF. In DNA, the CDR3 is TGCAGTGCTAGGACAGTTCGCACTGAAGCTTTCTTT. The chain employs TRBV20-1 and TRBJ1-1; a possible D gene is TRBD1 (5 bases). Trimming cost V 3 bases and J 4 bases, with 9 bases left between them. This CDR3 has 12 amino acids. Germline CDR1 is DFQATT and CDR2 is SNEGSKA (reference sequence).

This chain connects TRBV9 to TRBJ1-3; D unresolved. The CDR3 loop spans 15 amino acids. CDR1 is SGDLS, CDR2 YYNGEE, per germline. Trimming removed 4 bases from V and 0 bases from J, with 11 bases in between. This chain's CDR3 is CASSPAQYSGNTIYF. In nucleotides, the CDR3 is TGTGCCAGCAGCCCCGCCCAATACTCTGGAAACACCATATATTTT.

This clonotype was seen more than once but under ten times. The DNA for the CDR3 is TGTGCCAGCCGAAGCGGAAGCACAGATACGCAGTATTTT. Amino acids: CASRSGSTDTQYF. The chain combines TRBV25-1 with TRBJ2-3; possibly TRBD2 for D (5 bases). V was cut by 8 bases and J by 0 bases, with 9 bases left in between. This CDR3 is built from 13 residues. The germline gives CDR1 MGHDK, CDR2 SYGVNS.

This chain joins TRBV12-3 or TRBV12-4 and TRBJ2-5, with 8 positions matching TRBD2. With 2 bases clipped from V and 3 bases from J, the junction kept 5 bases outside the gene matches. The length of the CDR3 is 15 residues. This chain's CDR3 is CASSLITSGEETQYF. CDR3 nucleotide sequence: TGTGCCAGCAGTTTAATTACTAGCGGAGAAGAGACCCAGTACTTC.

The CDR3 is CASSFAGTPQETQYF. The CDR3 DNA follows: TGCGCCAGCAGCTTTGCGGGGACACCTCAAGAGACCCAGTACTTC. The chain links TRBV5-1 to TRBJ2-5, with D perhaps given as TRBD1 or TRBD2 (6 bases each). CDR1 and CDR2 from the germline V gene are SGHRS and YFSETQ. The CDR3 loop spans 15 amino acids. Trimming shortened V by 2 bases and J by 2 bases, and 13 bases separated the two germline ends.

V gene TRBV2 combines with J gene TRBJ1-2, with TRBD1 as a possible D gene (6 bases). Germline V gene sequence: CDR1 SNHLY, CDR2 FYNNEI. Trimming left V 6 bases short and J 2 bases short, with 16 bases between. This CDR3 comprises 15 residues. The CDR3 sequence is CASSSTTGWNYGYTF. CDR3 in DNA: TGTGCCAGCAGCTCAACCACAGGGTGGAACTATGGCTACACCTTC.